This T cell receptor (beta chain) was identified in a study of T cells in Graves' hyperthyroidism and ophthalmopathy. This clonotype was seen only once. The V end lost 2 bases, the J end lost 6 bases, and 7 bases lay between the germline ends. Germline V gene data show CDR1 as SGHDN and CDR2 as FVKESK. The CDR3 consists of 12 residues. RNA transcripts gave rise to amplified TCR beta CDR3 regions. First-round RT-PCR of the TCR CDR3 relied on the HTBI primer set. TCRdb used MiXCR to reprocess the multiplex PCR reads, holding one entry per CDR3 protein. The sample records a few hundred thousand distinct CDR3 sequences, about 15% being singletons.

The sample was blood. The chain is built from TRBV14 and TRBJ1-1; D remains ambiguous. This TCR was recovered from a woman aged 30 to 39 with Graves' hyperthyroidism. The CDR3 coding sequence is TGTGCCAGCAGCCAAACAAATTCTGAAGCTTTCTTT. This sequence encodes CASSQTNSEAFF.